These 10 T cell receptor beta chains originate from one sample sequenced in a study of cytomegalovirus exposure and HLA in healthy donors. Profiling relied on immunoSEQ multiplex PCR, and the TCRdb table lists in-frame clones only, not all of them. The sample includes roughly 100,000 clones, 88% of them seen just once. The sample consisted of PBMCs. The receptors shown here come from a young woman in good health and CMV-seropositive.

This rearrangement joins TRBV19 to TRBJ1-5; TRBD1 matches at 9 bases. CDR1 and CDR2 from the germline V gene are LNHDA and SQIVND (reference sequence). The CDR3 runs 15 residues. V shed 5 bases, J shed 0 bases, and the junction held 2 bases outside the gene matches. CDR3: CASSLGQGSNQPQHF. For the CDR3, the DNA is TGTGCCAGTAGTCTGGGACAGGGTAGCAATCAGCCCCAGCATTTT.

This clone was counted once. This chain connects TRBV19 to TRBJ1-5; D uncertain. Trimming cost V 3 bases and J 2 bases, with 11 bases left between them. Germline V gives CDR1 LNHDA, CDR2 SQIVND (reference sequence). CDR3 size: 15 residues. This chain's CDR3 is CASSIIGGGNQPQHF. CDR3 DNA: TGTGCCAGTAGTATTATTGGCGGAGGCAATCAGCCCCAGCATTTT.

V is TRBV10-3 and J is TRBJ2-7; TRBD2 is a possible D gene (5 bases). Between the trimmed V and J ends, which lost 3 bases and 5 bases, there was a span of 8 bases. This CDR3 contains 12 residues. Germline V lookup: CDR1 ENHRY, CDR2 SYGVKD. CDR3 sequence reads: CAISEPGNEQYF. The CDR3 nucleotides are TGTGCCATCAGTGAACCCGGGAACGAGCAGTACTTC.

This clone was counted only a few times. This chain uses TRBV19 with TRBJ1-4; D perhaps matches TRBD1 (5 bases). The CDR3 sequence is 14 residues long. Trimming took off 5 bases at V and 8 bases at J, with 15 bases between the two ends. Germline CDR1 LNHDA, CDR2 SQIVND (reference sequence). CDR3 bases: TGTGCCAGTAGTGTCCAGGGAGGTGGGGAAAAACTGTTTTTT. Translated: CASSVQGGGEKLFF.

The chain joins TRBV5-1 to TRBJ1-2; the D gene is possibly TRBD1 (6 bases). The CDR3 has 17 residues. V was pared by 0 bases and J by 1 base, with 16 bases between. Looked up from germline, CDR1 is SGHRS and CDR2 is YFSETQ. CDR3 amino acids: CASSLEGQPNFNYGYTF. The CDR3 DNA reads as TGCGCCAGCAGCTTGGAAGGACAGCCGAACTTTAACTATGGCTACACCTTC.

CDR3 DNA sequence: TGTGCCAGCAGTTTGGCCCTTCAGCCCCAGCATTTT. As protein: CASSLALQPQHF. The J gene is TRBJ1-5, the V gene TRBV28, with unresolved D. The CDR3 is 12 amino acids. CDR1 and CDR2 from the germline V gene are MDHEN and SYDVKM. Trimming shortened V by 3 bases and J by 6 bases, and 6 bases separated the two germline ends.

The chain joins TRBV6-5 to TRBJ1-5; 7 bases match TRBD1. J was trimmed by 2 bases and V by 5 bases; bases with no gene match: 3. The CDR3 loop spans 14 amino acids. Germline V CDR1 and CDR2: MNHEY, SVGAGI. The CDR3 DNA follows: TGTGCCAGCAGTGCTACAGGGGGCAATCAGCCCCAGCATTTT. Amino acid sequence: CASSATGGNQPQHF.

The J gene is TRBJ1-4, the V gene TRBV7-9; 11 bases map to TRBD1. With 2 bases clipped from V and 1 base from J, the junction kept 6 bases outside the gene matches. Germline V gene lookup returns CDR1 SEHNR and CDR2 FQNEAQ (reference sequence). The CDR3 runs 18 residues. CDR3 protein: CASSLWTGGVGTNEKLFF. CDR3 in DNA: TGTGCCAGCAGCTTATGGACAGGGGGCGTAGGAACTAATGAAAAACTGTTTTTT.

V usage is TRBV6-1 and J usage is TRBJ1-6; the D gene is possibly TRBD1 (6 bases). Germline values: CDR1 MNHNS, CDR2 SASEGT. Trimming took 8 bases from V and 0 from J, leaving 11 bases between them. The CDR3 is made up of 15 amino acids. The CDR3 DNA reads as TGTGCCAGCCAGGACAGAAGCTCCTATAATTCACCCCTCCACTTT. Translated: CASQDRSSYNSPLHF.

This clone was counted a few times. The gene calls are TRBV28 and TRBJ2-7; D may be TRBD1 (6 bases). Germline assignment: CDR1 MDHEN and CDR2 SYDVKM. There are 13 residues in the CDR3. The V gene lost 2 bases and the J gene lost 3 bases, with 8 bases spanning the gap. CDR3 sequence: CASSLGTFYEQYF. DNA for the CDR3: TGTGCCAGCAGTTTAGGGACATTCTACGAGCAGTACTTC.